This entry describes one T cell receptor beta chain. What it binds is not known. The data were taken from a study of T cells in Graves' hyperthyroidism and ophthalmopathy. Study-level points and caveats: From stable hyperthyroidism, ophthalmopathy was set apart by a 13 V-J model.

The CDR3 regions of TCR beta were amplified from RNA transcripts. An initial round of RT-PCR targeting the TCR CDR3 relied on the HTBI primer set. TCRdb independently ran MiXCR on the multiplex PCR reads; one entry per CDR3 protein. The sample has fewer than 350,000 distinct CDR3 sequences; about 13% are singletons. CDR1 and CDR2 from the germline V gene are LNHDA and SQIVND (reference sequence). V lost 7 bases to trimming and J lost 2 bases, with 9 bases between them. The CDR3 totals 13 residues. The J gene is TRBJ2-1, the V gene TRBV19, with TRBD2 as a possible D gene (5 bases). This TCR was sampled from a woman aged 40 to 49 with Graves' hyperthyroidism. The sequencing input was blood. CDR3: CASTQRTYNEQFF. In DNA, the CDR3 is TGTGCCAGTACACAGCGGACCTACAATGAGCAGTTCTTC. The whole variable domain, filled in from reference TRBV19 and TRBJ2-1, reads DGGITQSPKYLFRKEGQNVTLSCEQNLNHDAMYWYRQDPGQGLRLIYYSQIVNDFQKGDIAEGYSVSREKKESFPLTVTSAQKNPTAFYLCASTQRTYNEQFFGPGTRLTVL.